There are a few counts of the clone carrying this T cell receptor beta chain. Here immunoSEQ multiplex PCR was the method, and the copy in TCRdb shows in-frame clones only, minus some. The sample lists approximately 220,000 clones, approximately 84% occurring once. The data derive from a study of blood T cell repertoires in COVID-19. Study information: Sites in the United States, Italy and Spain provided acute and convalescent COVID-19 samples.

Sample: peripheral blood. The receptor comes from a man aged 50 to 59 with acute or convalescent COVID-19.

CDR3 amino acids: CASSLSALGTSNEKLFF. The DNA of the CDR3 is TGCGCCAGCAGCTTGAGCGCCCTTGGGACTTCGAATGAAAAACTGTTTTTT. The V gene is TRBV5-1, the J gene TRBJ1-4; a weak D match, TRBD1 (5 bases). Germline lookup yields CDR1 SGHRS and CDR2 YFSETQ. V dropped 1 base and J dropped 5 bases, with 18 bases sitting between them. The CDR3 is 17 amino acids.